This T cell receptor (beta chain) originates from a study of blood T cell repertoires in COVID-19. Study as a whole: The cDNA or gDNA used as material had been derived from T cells, B-cell-depleted T cells, or PBMCs.

TCRdb's copy holds only in-frame clones and misses some; the assay was immunoSEQ multiplex PCR. The data hold 150,000 to 200,000 clones, with approximately 85% observed a single time. CDR3 length: 20 residues. The germline CDR1 and CDR2 sequences are MRHNA and SNTAGT. Trimming shortened V by 4 bases and J by 0 bases, and 26 bases separated the two germline ends. The specimen was peripheral blood. The J gene is TRBJ2-3, the V gene TRBV6-4; D ambiguous. This clonotype was obtained from a man aged 55 to 70 who had recovered from COVID-19. CDR3 sequence reads: CASSVIWPPVGYSSTDTQYF. CDR3 DNA sequence: TGTGCCAGCAGTGTGATTTGGCCCCCTGTTGGTTATTCTAGCACAGATACGCAGTATTTT.